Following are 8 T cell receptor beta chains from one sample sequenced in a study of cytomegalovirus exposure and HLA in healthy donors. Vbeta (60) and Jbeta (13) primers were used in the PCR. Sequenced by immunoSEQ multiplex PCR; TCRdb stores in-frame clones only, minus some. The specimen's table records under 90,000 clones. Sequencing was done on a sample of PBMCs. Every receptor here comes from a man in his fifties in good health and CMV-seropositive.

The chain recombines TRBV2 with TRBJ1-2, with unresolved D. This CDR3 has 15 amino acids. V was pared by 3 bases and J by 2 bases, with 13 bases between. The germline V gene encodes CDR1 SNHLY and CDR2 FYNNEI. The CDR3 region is CASSEIGGRNYGYTF. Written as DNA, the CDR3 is TGTGCCAGCAGTGAGATCGGTGGTCGGAACTATGGCTACACCTTC.

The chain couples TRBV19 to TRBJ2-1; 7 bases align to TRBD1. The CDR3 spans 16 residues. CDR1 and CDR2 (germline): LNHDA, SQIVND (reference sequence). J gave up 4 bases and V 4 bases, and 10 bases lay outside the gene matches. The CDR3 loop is CASSTLTGSPYNEQFF. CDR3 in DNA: TGTGCCAGTAGTACCCTGACAGGGAGTCCTTACAATGAGCAGTTCTTC.

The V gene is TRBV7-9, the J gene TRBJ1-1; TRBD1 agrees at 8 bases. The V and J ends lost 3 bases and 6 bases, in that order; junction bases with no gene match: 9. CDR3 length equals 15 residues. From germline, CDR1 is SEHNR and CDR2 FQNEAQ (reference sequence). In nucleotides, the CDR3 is TGTGCCAGCAGCTTGAACAGGGGGAGAGGATCTGAAGCTTTCTTT. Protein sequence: CASSLNRGRGSEAFF. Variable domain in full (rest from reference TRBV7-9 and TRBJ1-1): DTGVSQNPRHKITKRGQNVTFRCDPISEHNRLYWYRQTLGQGPEFLTYFQNEAQLEKSRLLSDRFSAERPKGSFSTLEIQRTEQGDSAMYLCASSLNRGRGSEAFFGQGTRLTVV.

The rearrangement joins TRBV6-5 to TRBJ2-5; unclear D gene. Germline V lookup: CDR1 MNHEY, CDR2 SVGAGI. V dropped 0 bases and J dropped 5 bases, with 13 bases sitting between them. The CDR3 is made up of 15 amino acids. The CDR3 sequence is CASSYSAAFGETQYF. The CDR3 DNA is TGTGCCAGCAGTTACTCGGCGGCGTTCGGGGAGACCCAGTACTTC.

The CDR3 nucleotides read TGTGCCAGCAGCCCATTTTTAGCGGGAGGGGGCCTAAATGAGCAGTTCTTC. Translating it yields CASSPFLAGGGLNEQFF. The rearrangement uses TRBV9 and TRBJ2-1, with TRBD2 matching 11 bases. J gave up 7 bases and V 4 bases, and 13 bases lay outside the gene matches. The CDR3 totals 17 residues. From germline, CDR1 is SGDLS and CDR2 YYNGEE.

Here the CDR3 DNA reads TGTGCCGCTTCAGGGGGCGCGGGCACTGAAGCTTTCTTT. It encodes CAASGGAGTEAFF. The V and J genes are TRBV6-6 and TRBJ1-1; 8 nucleotides match TRBD1. CDR3 size: 13 residues. Germline V gene lookup returns CDR1 MNHNY and CDR2 SVGAGI (reference sequence). J lost 4 bases, V lost 11 bases, and 9 bases had no gene match.

CDR3 amino acids: CASSPGVASGDTDTQYF. In nucleotides, the CDR3 is TGTGCCAGCAGCCCCGGGGTGGCTAGCGGGGACACAGATACGCAGTATTTT. The chain joins TRBV9 to TRBJ2-3, with TRBD2 identical over 9 bases. CDR3 length: 17 amino acids. The germline CDR1 and CDR2 sequences are SGDLS and YYNGEE. V was clipped by 4 bases and J by 2 bases; unmatched bases: 11.

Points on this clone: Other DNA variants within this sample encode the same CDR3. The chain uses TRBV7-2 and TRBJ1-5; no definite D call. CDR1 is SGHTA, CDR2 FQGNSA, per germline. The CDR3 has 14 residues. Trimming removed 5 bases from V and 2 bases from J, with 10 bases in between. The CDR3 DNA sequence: TGTGCCAGCAGCCTTGGTACAGGCAATCAGCCCCAGCATTTT. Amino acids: CASSLGTGNQPQHF.